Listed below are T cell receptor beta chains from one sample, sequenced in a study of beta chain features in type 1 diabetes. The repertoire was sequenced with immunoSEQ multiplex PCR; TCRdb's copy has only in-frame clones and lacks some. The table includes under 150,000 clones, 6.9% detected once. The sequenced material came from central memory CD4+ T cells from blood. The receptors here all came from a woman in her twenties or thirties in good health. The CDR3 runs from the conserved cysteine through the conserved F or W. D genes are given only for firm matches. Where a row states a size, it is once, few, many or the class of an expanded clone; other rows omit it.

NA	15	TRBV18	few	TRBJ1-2	CASSPRPGEIDGYTF	TGTGCCAGCTCACCACGTCCGGGTGAAATCGATGGCTACACCTTC
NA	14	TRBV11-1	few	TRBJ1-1	CASSAGQRNTEAFF	TGTGCCAGCAGCGCAGGACAGAGGAACACTGAAGCTTTCTTT
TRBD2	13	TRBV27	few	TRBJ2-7	CASSKREAYEQYF	TGTGCCAGCAGTAAACGGGAGGCCTACGAGCAGTACTTC
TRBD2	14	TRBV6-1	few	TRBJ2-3	CASRGGGPTDTQYF	TGTGCCAGCAGGGGGGGAGGGCCGACAGATACGCAGTATTTT
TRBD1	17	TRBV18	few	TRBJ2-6	CASSPGTGVSGANVLTF	TGTGCCAGCTCACCAGGGACAGGGGTCTCTGGGGCCAACGTCCTGACTTTC
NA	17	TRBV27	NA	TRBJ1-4	CASSFSITGGRNEKLFF	TGTGCCAGCAGTTTCTCCATTACGGGGGGGAGGAATGAAAAACTGTTTTTT
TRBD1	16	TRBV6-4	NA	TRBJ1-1	CASSGPRGQGNTEAFF	TGTGCCAGCAGTGGCCCGCGTGGACAGGGCAACACTGAAGCTTTCTTT
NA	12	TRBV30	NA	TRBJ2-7	CAWSAQGYEQYF	TGTGCCTGGAGTGCCCAGGGGTACGAGCAGTACTTC
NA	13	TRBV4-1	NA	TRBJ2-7	CASSSYQGGEQYF	TGCGCCAGCAGCAGCTACCAGGGGGGCGAGCAGTACTTC
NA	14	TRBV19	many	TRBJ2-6	CASSFSSGANVLTF	TGTGCCAGTAGTTTCAGCTCTGGGGCCAACGTCCTGACTTTC
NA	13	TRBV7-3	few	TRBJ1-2	CASSYLLGDGYTF	TGTGCCAGCAGCTATTTGCTGGGAGACGGCTACACCTTC
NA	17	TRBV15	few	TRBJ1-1	CATSTDGGVSPNTEAFF	TGTGCCACCAGCACGGATGGCGGGGTCAGCCCGAACACTGAAGCTTTCTTT
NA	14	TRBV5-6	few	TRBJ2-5	CASSPAGAGETQYF	TGTGCCAGCAGCCCCGCGGGGGCAGGGGAGACCCAGTACTTC
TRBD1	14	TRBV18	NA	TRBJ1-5	CASSPQGGNQPQHF	TGTGCCAGCTCACCCCAGGGGGGCAATCAGCCCCAGCATTTT
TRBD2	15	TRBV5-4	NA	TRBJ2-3	CASRQAGLSTDTQYF	TGTGCCAGCAGGCAAGCGGGATTAAGCACAGATACGCAGTATTTT
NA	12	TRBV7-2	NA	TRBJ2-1	CASSVDRRGQFF	TGTGCCAGCAGCGTGGACAGAAGAGGGCAGTTCTTC
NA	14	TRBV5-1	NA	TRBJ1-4	CASSYADSQEKLFF	TGCGCCAGCAGCTACGCGGACAGTCAGGAAAAACTGTTTTTT
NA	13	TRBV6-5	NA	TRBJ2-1	CASSYRQGNEQFF	TGTGCCAGCAGTTACAGGCAGGGCAATGAGCAGTTCTTC
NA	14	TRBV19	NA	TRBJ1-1	CASSISGTNTEAFF	TGTGCCAGTAGTATTTCTGGGACTAACACTGAAGCTTTCTTT
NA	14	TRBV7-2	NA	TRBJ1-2	CASSLGTVRGGYTF	TGTGCCAGCAGCTTAGGGACAGTCCGAGGAGGCTACACCTTC
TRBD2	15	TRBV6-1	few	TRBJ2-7	CASSDLTSAWNEQYF	TGTGCCAGCAGTGATTTGACTAGCGCGTGGAACGAGCAGTACTTC
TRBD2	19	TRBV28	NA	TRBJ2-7	CASSSPSGAHTRRRNEQYF	TGTGCCAGCAGTTCTCCTAGCGGTGCACATACGAGGAGGAGGAACGAGCAGTACTTC
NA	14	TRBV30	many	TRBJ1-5	CAWSMGDKNQPQHF	TGTGCCTGGAGTATGGGGGACAAGAATCAGCCCCAGCATTTT
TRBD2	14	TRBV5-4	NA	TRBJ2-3	CASSMGGYTDTQYF	TGTGCCAGCAGCATGGGAGGGTACACAGATACGCAGTATTTT
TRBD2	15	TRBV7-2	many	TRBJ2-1	CASSSSGSGYNEQFF	TGTGCCAGCAGCTCGAGCGGGAGCGGCTACAATGAGCAGTTCTTC
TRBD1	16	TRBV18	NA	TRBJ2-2	CASSPPTGGHTGELFF	TGTGCCAGCTCACCACCGACAGGGGGCCACACCGGGGAGCTGTTTTTT
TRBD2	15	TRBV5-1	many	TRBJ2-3	CASSLFKREAPPQYF	TGCGCCAGCAGCTTGTTCAAGCGGGAGGCCCCTCCGCAGTATTTT
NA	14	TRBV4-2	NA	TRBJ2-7	CASSPGTASYEQYF	TGTGCCAGCAGCCCGGGTACGGCTTCTTACGAGCAGTACTTC
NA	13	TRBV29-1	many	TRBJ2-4	CSVVGSVKNIQYF	TGCAGCGTTGTCGGGAGTGTCAAAAACATTCAGTACTTC
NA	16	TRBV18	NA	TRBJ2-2	CASSPAQSGQSGELFF	TGTGCCAGCTCACCGGCCCAGTCCGGACAGTCCGGGGAGCTGTTTTTT
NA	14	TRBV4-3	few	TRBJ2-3	CASSQGGDADTQYF	TGCGCCAGCAGCCAAGGGGGGGACGCAGATACGCAGTATTTT
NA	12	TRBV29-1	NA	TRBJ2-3	CSAGKETDTQYF	TGCAGCGCGGGGAAAGAGACAGATACGCAGTATTTT
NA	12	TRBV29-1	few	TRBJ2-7	CSGQTSVYEQYF	TGCAGCGGCCAGACTAGTGTCTACGAGCAGTACTTC
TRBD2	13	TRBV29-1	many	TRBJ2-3	CSVRGLAADTQYF	TGCAGCGTTAGGGGACTAGCCGCAGATACGCAGTATTTT
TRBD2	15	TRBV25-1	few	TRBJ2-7	CASSETSGYTYEQYF	TGTGCCAGCAGTGAGACTAGCGGGTACACCTACGAGCAGTACTTC
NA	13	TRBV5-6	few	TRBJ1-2	CASSPREHYGYTF	TGTGCCAGCAGCCCGAGGGAACACTATGGCTACACCTTC
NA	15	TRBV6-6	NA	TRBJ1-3	CASRDGSVGRDTIYF	TGTGCCAGCAGGGACGGATCCGTGGGGAGAGACACCATATATTTT
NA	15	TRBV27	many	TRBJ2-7	CASSSLGRSPYEQYF	TGTGCCAGCAGTTCGTTAGGCAGGTCCCCCTACGAGCAGTACTTC
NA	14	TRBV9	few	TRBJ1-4	CASSAPGDGEKLFF	TGTGCCAGCTCTGCGCCAGGGGATGGCGAAAAACTGTTTTTT
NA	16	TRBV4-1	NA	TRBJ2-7	CASSQEDVGGIYEQYF	TGCGCCAGCAGCCAAGAGGATGTAGGGGGAATATACGAGCAGTACTTC
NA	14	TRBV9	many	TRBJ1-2	CASSVDSNLSGYTF	TGTGCCAGCAGCGTGGACAGCAACCTTTCTGGCTACACCTTC
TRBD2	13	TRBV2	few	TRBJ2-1	CATDWGLGTEQFF	TGTGCCACCGATTGGGGACTAGGGACTGAGCAGTTCTTC
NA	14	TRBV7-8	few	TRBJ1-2	CASSQYRDNYGYTF	TGTGCCAGCAGTCAATACAGGGATAACTATGGCTACACCTTC
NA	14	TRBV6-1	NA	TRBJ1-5	CAISVGSSNQPQHF	TGTGCCATCAGTGTTGGCAGTAGCAATCAGCCCCAGCATTTT
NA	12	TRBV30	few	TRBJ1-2	CAGYGRLLGYTF	TGTGCCGGATACGGCAGACTCCTGGGCTACACCTTC
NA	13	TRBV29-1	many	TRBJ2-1	CSVGTATYNEQFF	TGCAGCGTTGGTACTGCAACCTACAATGAGCAGTTCTTC
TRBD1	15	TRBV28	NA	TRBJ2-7	CASSPAGTGNYEQYF	TGTGCCAGCAGCCCGGCCGGGACAGGGAATTACGAGCAGTACTTC
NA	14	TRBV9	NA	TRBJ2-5	CASSGTGIQETQYF	TGTGCCAGCAGTGGAACAGGGATCCAAGAGACCCAGTACTTC
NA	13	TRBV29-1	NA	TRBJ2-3	CSVSLAGYGTQYF	TGCAGCGTTAGTTTGGCGGGATATGGTACGCAGTATTTT
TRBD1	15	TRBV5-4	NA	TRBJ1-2	CASSSPSRGLGGYTF	TGTGCCAGCAGTTCTCCTTCCAGGGGGCTTGGTGGCTACACCTTC
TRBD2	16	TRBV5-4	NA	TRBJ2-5	CASSSSWGTSEETQYF	TGTGCCAGCAGCTCTTCCTGGGGGACTAGCGAGGAGACCCAGTACTTC